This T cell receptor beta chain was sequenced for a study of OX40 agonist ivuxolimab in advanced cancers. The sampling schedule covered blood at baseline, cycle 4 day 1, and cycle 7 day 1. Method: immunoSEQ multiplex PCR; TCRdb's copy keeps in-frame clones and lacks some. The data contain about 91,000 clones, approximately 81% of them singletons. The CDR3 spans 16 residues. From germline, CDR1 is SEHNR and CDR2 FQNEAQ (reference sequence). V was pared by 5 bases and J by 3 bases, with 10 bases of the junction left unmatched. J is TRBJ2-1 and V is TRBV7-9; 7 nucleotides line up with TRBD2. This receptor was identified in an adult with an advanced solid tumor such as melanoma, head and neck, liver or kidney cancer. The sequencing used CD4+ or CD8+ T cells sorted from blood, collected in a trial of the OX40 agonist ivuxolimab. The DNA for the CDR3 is TGTGCCAGCAGCCCCTTGGGGGGGGTCCTCTACAATGAGCAGTTCTTC. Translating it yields CASSPLGGVLYNEQFF.